This T cell receptor beta chain was captured by sequencing in a study of cytomegalovirus exposure and HLA in healthy donors. Study details: Samples from HLA-typed donors yielded about 85 million unique TCRs in an early data release.

Use of 60 Vbeta and 13 Jbeta primers characterized the PCR. The protocol was immunoSEQ multiplex PCR, while the TCRdb copy is restricted to in-frame clones and leaves out a portion. Among 210,000 or so clones, around 79% were seen once, and the ten largest hold 1.5% to 2%. The CDR3 is made up of 14 amino acids. Between the trimmed V and J ends, which lost 3 bases and 0 bases, there was a span of 9 bases. Germline CDR1 reads SGHAT; CDR2 reads FQNNGV. Whole-study findings and limits: The authors later linked a missense DCLRE1C variant to TCR beta V- and J-gene trimming. Most subjects' HLA-A and HLA-B alleles were reportedly predicted from TCR beta sequences.

Note on this clone: What it recognizes is unknown.

The clonotype originates from a man younger than 35 in good health and CMV-seronegative. The chain has TRBV11-2 and TRBJ2-7; D unresolved. The sample was PBMCs. CDR3 nucleotide sequence: TGTGCCAGCAGCTTGGGCAGTAGCTCCTACGAGCAGTACTTC. The encoded protein is CASSLGSSSYEQYF.